This T cell receptor (beta chain) is drawn from a study of blood T cell repertoires in COVID-19. Overall study: PBMCs, B-cell-depleted T cells, or T cells were the source of the cDNA or gDNA that made up the material.

This CDR3 contains 20 residues. The germline V gene encodes CDR1 LNHDA and CDR2 SQIVND (reference sequence). V gave up 3 bases and J gave up 2 bases; unmatched junction bases: 14. This clone has just one count. The Seattle patients, enrolled during active infection, were followed longitudinally. Authors' methods: Amplification of reference gene primers was used by the study to estimate nucleated cell counts. Method: immunoSEQ multiplex PCR; TCRdb's copy keeps in-frame clones and lacks some. The V and J calls and clone size come from that table; D and trimming were worked out from the DNA. The sample has around 210,000 clones, roughly 80% seen once.

The receptor was derived from a man between 60 and 70 years old with COVID-19, enrolled during active disease. The sequenced sample consisted of peripheral blood. The chain is built from TRBV19 and TRBJ2-4; 12 positions match TRBD2. CDR3 coding DNA: TGTGCCAGTAGTATCCGGACTAGCGGGACGTCCCACCATACCAAAAACATTCAGTACTTC. Translated, it gives CASSIRTSGTSHHTKNIQYF.